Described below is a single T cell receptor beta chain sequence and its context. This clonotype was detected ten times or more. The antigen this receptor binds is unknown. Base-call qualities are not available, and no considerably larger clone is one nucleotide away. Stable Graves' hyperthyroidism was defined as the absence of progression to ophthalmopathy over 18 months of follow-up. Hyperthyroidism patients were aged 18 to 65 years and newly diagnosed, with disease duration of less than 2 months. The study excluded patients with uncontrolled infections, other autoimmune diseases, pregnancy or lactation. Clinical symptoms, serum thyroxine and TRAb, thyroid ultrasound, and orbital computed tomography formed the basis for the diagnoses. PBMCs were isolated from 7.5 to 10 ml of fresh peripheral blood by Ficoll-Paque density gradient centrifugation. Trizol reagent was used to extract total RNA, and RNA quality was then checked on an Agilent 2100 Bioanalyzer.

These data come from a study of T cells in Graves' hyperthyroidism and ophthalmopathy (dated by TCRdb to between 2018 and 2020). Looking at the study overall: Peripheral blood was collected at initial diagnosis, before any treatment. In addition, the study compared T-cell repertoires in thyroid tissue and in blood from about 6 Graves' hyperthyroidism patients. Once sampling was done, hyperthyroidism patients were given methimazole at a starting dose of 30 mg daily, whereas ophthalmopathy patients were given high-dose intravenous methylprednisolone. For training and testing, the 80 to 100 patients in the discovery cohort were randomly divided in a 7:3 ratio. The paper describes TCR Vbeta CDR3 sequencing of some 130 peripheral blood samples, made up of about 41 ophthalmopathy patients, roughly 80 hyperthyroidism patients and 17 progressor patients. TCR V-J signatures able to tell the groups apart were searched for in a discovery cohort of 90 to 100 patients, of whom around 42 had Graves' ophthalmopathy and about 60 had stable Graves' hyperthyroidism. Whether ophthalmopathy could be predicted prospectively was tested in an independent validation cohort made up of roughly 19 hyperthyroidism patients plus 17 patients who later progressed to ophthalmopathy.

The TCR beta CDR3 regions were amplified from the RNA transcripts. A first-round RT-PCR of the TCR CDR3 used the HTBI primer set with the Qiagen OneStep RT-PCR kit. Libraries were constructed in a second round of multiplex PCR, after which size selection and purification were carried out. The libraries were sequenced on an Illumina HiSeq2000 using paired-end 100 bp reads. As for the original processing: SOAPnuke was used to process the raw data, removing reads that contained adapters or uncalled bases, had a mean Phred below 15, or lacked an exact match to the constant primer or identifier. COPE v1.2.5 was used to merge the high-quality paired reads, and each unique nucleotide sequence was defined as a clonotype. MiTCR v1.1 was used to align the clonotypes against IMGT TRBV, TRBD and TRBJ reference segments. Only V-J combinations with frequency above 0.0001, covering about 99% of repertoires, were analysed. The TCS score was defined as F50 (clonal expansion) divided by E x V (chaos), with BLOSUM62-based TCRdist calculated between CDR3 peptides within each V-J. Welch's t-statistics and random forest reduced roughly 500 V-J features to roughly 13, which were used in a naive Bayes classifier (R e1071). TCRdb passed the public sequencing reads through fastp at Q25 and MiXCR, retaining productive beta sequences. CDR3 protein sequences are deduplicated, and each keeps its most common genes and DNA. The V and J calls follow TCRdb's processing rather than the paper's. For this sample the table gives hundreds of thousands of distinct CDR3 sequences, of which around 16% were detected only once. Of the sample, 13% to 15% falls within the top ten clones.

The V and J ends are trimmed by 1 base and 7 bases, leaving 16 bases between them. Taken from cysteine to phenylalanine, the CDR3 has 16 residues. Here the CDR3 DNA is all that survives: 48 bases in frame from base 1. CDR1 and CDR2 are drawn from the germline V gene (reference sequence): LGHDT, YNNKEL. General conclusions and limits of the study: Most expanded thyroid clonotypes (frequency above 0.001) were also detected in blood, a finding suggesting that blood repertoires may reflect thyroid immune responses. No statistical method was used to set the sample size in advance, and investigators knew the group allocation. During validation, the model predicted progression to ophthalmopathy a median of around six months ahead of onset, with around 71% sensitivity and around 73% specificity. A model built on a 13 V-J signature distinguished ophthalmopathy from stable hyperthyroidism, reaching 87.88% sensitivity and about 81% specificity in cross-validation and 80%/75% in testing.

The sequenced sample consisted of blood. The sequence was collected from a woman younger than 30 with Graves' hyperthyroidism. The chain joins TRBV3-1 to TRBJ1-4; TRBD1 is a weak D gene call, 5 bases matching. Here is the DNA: TGTGCCAGCAGCCAAGTCAGGGTGTTTAGAGCTGAAAAACTGTTTTTT. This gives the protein CASSQVRVFRAEKLFF.